Shown below are 22 T cell receptor beta chains from a single sample sequenced in a study of cytomegalovirus exposure and HLA in healthy donors. Use of 60 Vbeta and 13 Jbeta primers characterized the PCR. The assay was immunoSEQ multiplex PCR, and TCRdb's table has in-frame clones only and misses some. The repertoire holds 150,000 to 180,000 clones, roughly 83% seen once, with around 7.2% in the top ten. The sequenced material came from PBMCs. The receptors were gathered from a man aged 30 to 39 in good health and CMV-seropositive.

The rearrangement joins TRBV4-1 to TRBJ2-1, with D tentatively TRBD1 (6 bases). V dropped 0 bases and J dropped 5 bases, with 8 bases sitting between them. Germline V lookup: CDR1 MGHRA, CDR2 YSYEKL. There are 14 residues in the CDR3. The CDR3 sequence: CASSQDHRDNEQFF. The CDR3 DNA reads as TGCGCCAGCAGCCAAGATCACAGGGACAATGAGCAGTTCTTC.

The genes are TRBV19 and TRBJ1-5; D call uncertain. V dropped 11 bases and J dropped 4 bases, with 9 bases sitting between them. Germline V CDR1 and CDR2: LNHDA, SQIVND (reference sequence). This CDR3 is 11 amino acids long. The chain's CDR3 is CARKQNQPQHF. The CDR3 DNA reads as TGTGCCCGCAAACAGAATCAGCCCCAGCATTTT.

In its sample, this clone was seen a few times. The chain recombines TRBV7-2 with TRBJ1-5, with D maybe TRBD1 (5 bases). V was pared by 5 bases and J by 0 bases, with 17 bases between. Germline V gene sequence: CDR1 SGHTA, CDR2 FQGNSA. This CDR3 is built from 17 residues. The CDR3 nucleotides are TGTGCCAGCAGCCCCACGGGGCGGGGTTATAGCAATCAGCCCCAGCATTTT. Amino acids: CASSPTGRGYSNQPQHF.

This rearrangement joins TRBV18 to TRBJ2-3; 9 bases are shared with TRBD1. After removal of 8 bases from V and 2 bases from J, the junction contained 8 bases not matched to a gene. The CDR3 runs to 15 residues. Germline V gene lookup returns CDR1 KGHSH and CDR2 LQKENI. The CDR3 sequence is CASTSGTGTTDTQYF. For the CDR3, the DNA is TGTGCCAGCACCTCCGGGACAGGGACCACAGATACGCAGTATTTT.

The chain employs TRBV27 and TRBJ2-1; D perhaps matches TRBD1 (5 bases). CDR1 is MNHEY and CDR2 is SMNVEV in the germline V gene (reference sequence). V was cut by 5 bases and J by 8 bases, with 13 bases left in between. The CDR3 sequence is 13 residues long. The chain's CDR3 is CASSPGLSHEQFF. CDR3 in DNA: TGTGCCAGCAGTCCAGGGCTTTCCCATGAGCAGTTCTTC.

The chain combines TRBV9 with TRBJ2-7; D might be TRBD1 (5 bases). V lost 0 bases and J 1 base, leaving 20 bases between the germline ends. The CDR3 length is 18 residues. Looked up from germline, CDR1 is SGDLS and CDR2 is YYNGEE. The CDR3 region is CASSVEGSLGPASYEQYF. The CDR3 nucleotides read TGTGCCAGCAGCGTAGAGGGTTCATTGGGGCCAGCATCCTACGAGCAGTACTTC.

This chain connects TRBV27 to TRBJ2-7; 8 bases match TRBD2. Germline trimming cut 8 bases from V and 3 bases from J; bases unmatched to any gene: 3. CDR3 length equals 12 residues. The V gene's germline CDR1 is MNHEY and CDR2 SMNVEV (reference sequence). This CDR3 is CASGSGIYEQYF. DNA of the CDR3: TGTGCCAGCGGTAGCGGGATCTACGAGCAGTACTTC.

The table lists this clone with a few counts. The genes are TRBV2 and TRBJ2-3; TRBD2 might be the D (6 bases). V lost 2 bases to trimming and J lost 3 bases, with 21 bases between them. The CDR3 runs 18 residues. Germline V lookup: CDR1 SNHLY, CDR2 FYNNEI. In DNA, the CDR3 is TGTGCCAGCAGTGAATCGTTTGTTGAGGGACTGGGGACAGATACGCAGTATTTT. It specifies CASSESFVEGLGTDTQYF.

This chain uses TRBV28 with TRBJ2-7, with TRBD2 as a possible D gene (5 bases). The germline gives CDR1 MDHEN, CDR2 SYDVKM. Trimming removed 3 bases at V and 4 bases at J, with 13 bases between. This CDR3 has 14 residues. The CDR3 sequence is CASSLRELYYEQYF. The CDR3 DNA sequence: TGTGCCAGCAGTTTGAGGGAACTGTATTACGAGCAGTACTTC.

The V call is TRBV5-4, the J call TRBJ2-1, with TRBD2 matching 11 bases. CDR1 and CDR2 from the germline V gene are SGHNT and YYREEE (reference sequence). V was pared by 0 bases and J by 8 bases, with 10 bases of the junction left unmatched. The CDR3 covers 17 residues. CDR3 in DNA: TGTGCCAGCAGCTTGGAACCCTTCGGACTAGCGGGCGATGAGCAGTTCTTC. Protein product: CASSLEPFGLAGDEQFF.

The rearrangement joins TRBV4-1 to TRBJ2-3; D may be TRBD2 (5 bases). The germline V and J ends were trimmed by 4 bases and 0 bases, with 14 bases remaining between them. The CDR3 covers 16 residues. Germline lookup yields CDR1 MGHRA and CDR2 YSYEKL. CDR3 sequence reads: CASSRPLARSTDTQYF. CDR3 in DNA: TGCGCCAGCAGCCGTCCTCTAGCACGTAGCACAGATACGCAGTATTTT.

The J gene is TRBJ1-2, the V gene TRBV27; 7 bases fit TRBD1. With V trimmed by 7 bases and J by 3 bases, 11 bases remained unmatched. Germline V CDR1 and CDR2: MNHEY, SMNVEV (reference sequence). The CDR3 spans 15 residues. DNA for the CDR3: TGTGCCAGCACTCCTCGACAGGGATTTGACTATGGCTACACCTTC. Its protein is CASTPRQGFDYGYTF.

This chain uses TRBV27 with TRBJ1-1; D ambiguous. This CDR3 spans 13 amino acids. The V end was cut by 5 bases, the J end by 0 bases, with 7 bases between. Germline CDR1 MNHEY, CDR2 SMNVEV (reference sequence). The CDR3 loop reads CASSRGVNTEAFF. The DNA for the CDR3 is TGTGCCAGCAGTCGGGGAGTGAACACTGAAGCTTTCTTT.

The chain carries TRBV5-4 and TRBJ1-6; D perhaps matches TRBD1 (6 bases). The V end was cut by 2 bases, the J end by 6 bases, with 12 bases between. CDR3 length equals 15 residues. Germline V gives CDR1 SGHNT, CDR2 YYREEE (reference sequence). The CDR3 loop reads CASSLQGVTNSPLHF. The CDR3 DNA is TGTGCCAGCAGCTTACAGGGAGTTACTAATTCACCCCTCCACTTT.

V usage is TRBV5-4 and J usage is TRBJ1-1; maybe TRBD1 (5 bases). With 4 bases removed from V and 5 bases from J, the gap between germline ends came to 15 bases. This CDR3 is built from 14 residues. Looked up from germline, CDR1 is SGHNT and CDR2 is YYREEE (reference sequence). CDR3 amino acids: CASSPGGGGTEAFF. Here the CDR3 DNA reads TGTGCCAGCAGCCCCGGGGGGGGAGGGACTGAAGCTTTCTTT. Based on the CDR3 plus reference TRBV5-4 and TRBJ1-1, the full variable domain is ETGVTQSPTHLIKTRGQQVTLRCSSQSGHNTVSWYQQALGQGPQFIFQYYREEENGRGNFPPRFSGLQFPNYSSELNVNALELDDSALYLCASSPGGGGTEAFFGQGTRLTVV.

This chain joins TRBV2 and TRBJ2-7; D perhaps matches TRBD1 (5 bases). CDR1 and CDR2 (germline): SNHLY, FYNNEI. V lost 2 bases, J lost 7 bases, and 12 bases lay in between. This CDR3 has 13 amino acids. The DNA of the CDR3 is TGTGCCAGCAGTGAATTACCTGGGGCTGAGCAGTACTTC. This sequence encodes CASSELPGAEQYF.

The V and J genes are TRBV2 and TRBJ2-7; D may be TRBD2 (5 bases). Deletions cut 2 bases from V and 4 bases from J, with 6 bases between. CDR1 is SNHLY, CDR2 FYNNEI, per germline. The CDR3 is made up of 12 amino acids. CDR3 region: CASSETGYEQYF. The DNA for the CDR3 is TGTGCCAGCAGTGAAACGGGGTACGAGCAGTACTTC. Together with reference TRBV2 and TRBJ2-7, the CDR3 gives the full variable domain: EPEVTQTPSHQVTQMGQEVILRCVPISNHLYFYWYRQILGQKVEFLVSFYNNEISEKSEIFDDQFSVERPDGSNFTLKIRSTKLEDSAMYFCASSETGYEQYFGPGTRLTVT.

The rearrangement joins TRBV7-3 to TRBJ1-1, with D perhaps matching TRBD1 (5 bases). Germline-derived CDR1 and CDR2 are SGHTA and FQGTGA. Trimming left V 6 bases short and J 0 bases short, with 14 bases between. This CDR3 is 15 amino acids long. The chain's CDR3 is CASRPGGRMNTEAFF. The CDR3 coding sequence is TGTGCCAGCAGGCCCGGGGGACGCATGAACACTGAAGCTTTCTTT.

This chain links TRBV19 with TRBJ2-7, with 9 bases aligning to TRBD1. The V and J ends lost 7 bases and 6 bases, in that order; junction bases with no gene match: 10. The CDR3 contains 14 residues. In germline, CDR1 is LNHDA, CDR2 SQIVND (reference sequence). CDR3 sequence reads: CASKSGTGLAEQYF. Here the CDR3 DNA reads TGTGCCAGTAAATCCGGGACAGGGTTGGCCGAGCAGTACTTC. Combining the CDR3 with reference TRBV19 and TRBJ2-7 gives the whole variable domain DGGITQSPKYLFRKEGQNVTLSCEQNLNHDAMYWYRQDPGQGLRLIYYSQIVNDFQKGDIAEGYSVSREKKESFPLTVTSAQKNPTAFYLCASKSGTGLAEQYFGPGTRLTVT.

DNA of the CDR3: TGTGCCAGCAGTTACTCCGCGGGGGGCCCCGAGACCCAGTACTTC. It yields the protein CASSYSAGGPETQYF. The chain employs TRBV6-5 and TRBJ2-5, with TRBD2 matching 8 bases. The CDR3 extends over 15 amino acids. Germline CDR1 and CDR2: MNHEY and SVGAGI. V was clipped by 0 bases and J by 5 bases; unmatched bases: 5.

This clone was found once. CDR3 loop: CASSYSKQGHYEQYF. DNA of the CDR3: TGTGCCAGCAGTTACTCGAAACAGGGACACTACGAGCAGTACTTC. The chain has TRBV6-5 and TRBJ2-7, with D perhaps matching TRBD1 (6 bases). The CDR3 totals 15 residues. CDR1 is MNHEY and CDR2 is SVGAGI in the germline V gene. V lost 0 bases and J 3 bases, leaving 12 bases between the germline ends.

This chain connects TRBV19 to TRBJ1-1; D remains ambiguous. Per the germline V gene, CDR1 is LNHDA and CDR2 is SQIVND (reference sequence). CDR3 length: 16 amino acids. Trimming left V 2 bases short and J 4 bases short, with 17 bases between. CDR3 residues: CASSITRRIRSTEAFF. For the CDR3, the DNA is TGTGCCAGTAGTATAACACGGCGGATCCGGAGCACTGAAGCTTTCTTT.